This T cell receptor beta chain was sequenced during a study of CD8+ T cells in alopecia areata. J was trimmed by 6 bases and V by 0 bases; bases with no gene match: 6. The CDR3 length is 16 residues. Germline-derived CDR1 and CDR2 are SGHNT and YYREEE (reference sequence). After isolation, RNA underwent reverse transcription to generate cDNA as the sequencing template. Produced via immunoSEQ multiplex PCR; TCRdb's table is partial and in-frame only. The sample contains under 250,000 clones, approximately 52% of which appear only once. This clone was picked up a small number of times. The chain couples TRBV5-4 to TRBJ1-6; TRBD1 matches at 7 bases. Specimen: CD4+ T cells sorted from blood, collected at week 0. The receptor was isolated from a human donor with alopecia areata. As DNA, the CDR3 is TGTGCCAGCAGCTTGGAGGGGGCGTTTGGTAATTCACCCCTCCACTTT. It yields the protein CASSLEGAFGNSPLHF.